The source of this T cell receptor beta chain is a study of Ad26.COV2.S vaccination and SARS-CoV-2 variants. The CDR3 extends over 19 amino acids. V shed 0 bases and J 6 bases; nucleotides not matched to a gene: 12. Germline V gene lookup returns CDR1 ENHRY and CDR2 SYGVKD. Treatment described: around 19 received Ad26.COV2.S at low or high dose, single or two shots; 5 received placebo; per-sample allocation not given. Specimens were obtained on day 63 following the first vaccine or placebo injection. Assay used: immunoSEQ multiplex PCR; TCRdb lists only in-frame clones, some missing. The data show some 450,000 clones, 80% to 95% seen once.

This receptor was taken from a person aged 18-65 years who received the Ad26.COV2.S COVID-19 vaccine or a placebo. The rearrangement joins TRBV10-3 to TRBJ2-3, with TRBD2 identical over 13 bases. The sequencing used peripheral blood, collected in a trial of Ad26.COV2.S vaccine versus placebo. CDR3 region: CAISESWTSGRTALDTQYF. The CDR3 DNA sequence: TGTGCCATCAGTGAGTCTTGGACTAGCGGGAGAACTGCTTTGGATACGCAGTATTTT.